The next 8 T cell receptor beta chains were all read from a single sample in a study of T-cell memory formation after mild COVID-19. Each CDR3 protein gets one entry after TCRdb re-called the 5' RACE reads with MiXCR. The table records some 200,000 distinct CDR3 sequences, more than 8% of them present only once. Sequencing used PBMCs or a T cell subset sorted from them (not recorded which). These receptor sequences come from a man aged 18 to 35 who had mild COVID-19 (a few samples of this study predate the infection). Cell type and time point are not known.

This clonotype was seen repeatedly, ten times or more. The chain links TRBV7-2 to TRBJ2-7; 12 nucleotides match TRBD2. Germline V gene data show CDR1 as SGHTA and CDR2 as FQGNSA. After removal of 5 bases from V and 2 bases from J, the junction contained 4 bases not matched to a gene. The CDR3 is 15 amino acids. CDR3 sequence reads: CASSRTSGVTYEQYF. DNA of the CDR3: TGTGCCAGCAGCCGGACTAGCGGGGTAACCTACGAGCAGTACTTC.

In its sample, this clonotype was seen many times. The chain is built from TRBV5-1 and TRBJ2-5; D unclear. V lost 3 bases, J lost 5 bases, and 11 bases lay in between. CDR1 is SGHRS, CDR2 YFSETQ, per germline. The CDR3 consists of 13 residues. This CDR3 reads CASSSPGWETQYF. The CDR3 DNA reads TGCGCCAGCAGCTCTCCCGGTTGGGAGACCCAGTACTTC.

The chain has TRBV6-1 and TRBJ2-1; D is undetermined. Germline V gene data show CDR1 as MNHNS and CDR2 as SASEGT. The CDR3 sequence is 13 residues long. V was clipped by 1 base and J by 4 bases, with 5 bases between them. The CDR3 here is CASSEVGYNEQFF. As DNA, the CDR3 is TGTGCCAGCAGTGAAGTGGGTTACAATGAGCAGTTCTTC.

This clonotype was seen at least ten times. The rearrangement links TRBV6-5 to TRBJ2-7; D gene uncertain. Per the germline V gene, CDR1 is MNHEY and CDR2 is SVGAGI. V was clipped by 0 bases and J by 3 bases, with 6 bases between them. The CDR3 covers 13 residues. CDR3 in amino acids: CASSYSIFYEQYF. CDR3 coding DNA: TGTGCCAGCAGTTACTCGATCTTCTACGAGCAGTACTTC.

This chain uses TRBV27 with TRBJ2-3, with D maybe TRBD2 (7 bases). This CDR3 is built from 13 residues. V lost 5 bases to trimming and J lost 9 bases, with 15 bases between them. CDR1 and CDR2 from the germline V gene are MNHEY and SMNVEV (reference sequence). CDR3 in amino acids: CASSPRGGTTQYF. The CDR3 DNA follows: TGTGCCAGCAGTCCACGGGGAGGGACAACGCAGTATTTT.

The chain has TRBV7-3 and TRBJ1-1; D is unresolved. This CDR3 has 15 amino acids. Germline V CDR1 and CDR2: SGHTA, FQGTGA. V was clipped by 0 bases and J by 8 bases, with 16 bases between them. The CDR3 protein is CASSLTGQRSEEAFF. The CDR3 DNA reads as TGTGCCAGCAGCTTAACGGGCCAACGGAGCGAAGAAGCTTTCTTT.

V is TRBV27 and J is TRBJ2-2; no firm D call. Germline V gene sequence: CDR1 MNHEY, CDR2 SMNVEV (reference sequence). Deletions cut 3 bases from V and 1 base from J, with 9 bases between. CDR3 length: 15 residues. The CDR3 DNA is TGTGCCAGCAGTTTCTACTCCAGGAACACCGGGGAGCTGTTTTTT. This sequence encodes CASSFYSRNTGELFF.

V usage is TRBV28 and J usage is TRBJ2-7, with D tentatively TRBD2 (8 bases). The V end lost 6 bases, the J end lost 3 bases, and 18 bases lay between the germline ends. Germline V gene lookup returns CDR1 MDHEN and CDR2 SYDVKM. The CDR3 spans 15 residues. The CDR3 DNA is TGTGCCAGCAGCCCGGGAGGGGGCCGGGTCTACGAGCAGTACGTC. Translation gives CASSPGGGRVYEQYV.